Listed here are 10 T cell receptor beta chains from one sample, sequenced in a study of blood T cell repertoires in COVID-19. TCRdb's copy holds only in-frame clones and misses some; the assay was immunoSEQ multiplex PCR. The sample holds 68,000 or so clones, just over 85% seen once. Sample: peripheral blood. These receptor sequences come from a man aged 45-65 years with acute or convalescent COVID-19.

V usage is TRBV25-1 and J usage is TRBJ2-7, with no clear D. The CDR3 runs to 14 residues. The V gene's germline CDR1 is MGHDK and CDR2 SYGVNS. The germline V and J ends were trimmed by 3 bases and 4 bases, with 13 bases remaining between them. The CDR3 DNA sequence: TGTGCCAGCAGTGACTTAGGCAGGATGTACGAGCAGTACTTC. Protein: CASSDLGRMYEQYF.

CDR3 loop: CASSDGYGYTF. CDR3 DNA sequence: TGTGCCAGCAGTGACGGCTATGGCTACACCTTC. The chain recombines TRBV25-1 with TRBJ1-2, with D unresolved. Germline CDR1 is MGHDK and CDR2 is SYGVNS. CDR3 length: 11 residues. Trimming shortened V by 3 bases and J by 4 bases, and 3 bases separated the two germline ends.

The V gene is TRBV6-6, the J gene TRBJ2-7, with D possibly being TRBD1 (6 bases). This CDR3 contains 14 residues. Trimming stripped 4 bases from V and 6 bases from J, with 16 bases between. From germline, CDR1 is MNHNY and CDR2 SVGAGI (reference sequence). The CDR3 region is CASSFSGAPLEQYF. The CDR3 DNA reads as TGTGCCAGCAGTTTTTCAGGGGCGCCCCTCGAGCAGTACTTC.

The chain employs TRBV27 and TRBJ2-5, with 9 positions matching TRBD2. CDR3 length: 15 amino acids. Germline assignment: CDR1 MNHEY and CDR2 SMNVEV (reference sequence). The junction had 5 bases not matched to a gene; V was cut back by 2 bases and J by 4 bases. This CDR3 reads CASSLLGGGAETQYF. CDR3 nucleotides: TGTGCCAGCAGTTTACTTGGCGGGGGGGCAGAGACCCAGTACTTC.

The rearrangement joins TRBV6-1 to TRBJ1-3, with a weak D call TRBD1 (6 bases). From germline, CDR1 is MNHNS and CDR2 SASEGT. V lost 0 bases and J lost 0, with 15 bases in between. This CDR3 comprises 18 residues. The CDR3 DNA follows: TGTGCCAGCAGTGAAGCGGGGTCAGGGGCGAGCTCTGGAAACACCATATATTTT. It codes for CASSEAGSGASSGNTIYF.

The V call is TRBV3-1 (or the pseudogene TRBV3-2), the J call TRBJ2-7; 8 bases agree with TRBD2. The CDR3 has 15 residues. V shed 4 bases, J shed 6 bases, and the junction held 11 bases outside the gene matches. Germline V gives CDR1 LGHDT, CDR2 YNNKEL (reference sequence). The CDR3 DNA is TGTGCCAGCAGCCCCCTGGGTAGCGGGACGGGCGAGCAGTACTTC. Encoded protein: CASSPLGSGTGEQYF.

V usage is TRBV6-2 or TRBV6-3 and J usage is TRBJ1-5; D perhaps matches TRBD1 (5 bases). Germline V gene lookup returns CDR1 MNHEY and CDR2 SVGEGT. V lost 2 bases, J lost 6 bases, and 8 bases lay in between. The CDR3 is 13 amino acids. The CDR3 nucleotides are TGTGCCAGCAGTTACGGGGGGACTCAGCCCCAGCATTTT. As protein: CASSYGGTQPQHF.

This chain joins TRBV5-1 and TRBJ2-5; D ambiguous. Germline V CDR1 and CDR2: SGHRS, YFSETQ. Deletions cut 2 bases from V and 5 bases from J, with 13 bases between. The CDR3 has 14 residues. CDR3 amino acids: CASSFPQPRETQYF. CDR3 sequence (DNA): TGCGCCAGCAGCTTCCCACAACCCCGCGAGACCCAGTACTTC.

The CDR3 loop reads CASSQATGGGGSPLHF. The CDR3 DNA reads as TGTGCCAGCAGCCAAGCGACAGGGGGCGGTGGTTCACCCCTCCACTTT. The chain carries TRBV3-1 (or the pseudogene TRBV3-2) and TRBJ1-6, with TRBD1 identical over 10 bases. V was pared by 1 base and J by 9 bases, with 6 bases of the junction left unmatched. Germline CDR1 is LGHDT and CDR2 is YNNKEL (reference sequence). The CDR3 covers 16 residues.

V and J are TRBV25-1 and TRBJ2-2; 8 nucleotides match TRBD1. Losses at the gene ends were 6 bases for V and 3 bases for J; bases not matched to a gene: 6. Germline V lookup: CDR1 MGHDK, CDR2 SYGVNS. The CDR3 runs to 15 residues. This CDR3 is CASSNTGGYTGELFF. The CDR3 DNA sequence: TGTGCCAGCAGCAATACAGGGGGTTACACCGGGGAGCTGTTTTTT.